The TCR beta chain under discussion was sequenced for a study of blood T cell repertoires in COVID-19. The wider study: Collection of acute and convalescent COVID-19 samples took place in the United States, Italy and Spain. PBMCs, B-cell-depleted T cells, or T cells provided the cDNA or gDNA that made up the material.

Seattle patient enrollment occurred during active infection, with longitudinal follow-up thereafter. In the authors' workflow: Nucleated cell counts were estimated from reference gene primer amplification. Clones were sequenced by immunoSEQ multiplex PCR, and TCRdb holds only the in-frame ones, with some missing. V, J and clone size are taken as reported in that table, and D and trimming were inferred from the DNA itself. This sample yields approximately 330,000 clones, of which roughly 89% are seen a single time; 9.9% belongs to the top ten. Germline V gene data show CDR1 as SGHNT and CDR2 as YYREEE (reference sequence). The CDR3 consists of 16 residues. With V trimmed by 0 bases and J by 2 bases, 6 bases remained unmatched.

This chain uses TRBV5-4 with TRBJ2-5; the match to TRBD2 covers 8 bases. The sequenced material came from peripheral blood. This TCR was sampled from a man aged 30-40 years with COVID-19, enrolled during active disease. The CDR3 sequence is CASSLVESGGQETQYF. The CDR3 DNA sequence: TGTGCCAGCAGCTTGGTAGAAAGCGGGGGTCAAGAGACCCAGTACTTC.